This note documents a single T cell receptor (beta chain) sequence. Deletions cut 4 bases from V and 10 bases from J, with 10 bases between. There are 12 residues in the CDR3. CDR1 and CDR2 from the germline V gene are SEHNR and FQNEAQ (reference sequence). The sequenced template was RNA, covering the TCR beta CDR3 region. The first round was an RT-PCR with HTBI primers, and the second round was a multiplex PCR. A single record per CDR3 protein comes from TCRdb applying MiXCR to the multiplex PCR reads. The data contain about 740,000 distinct CDR3 sequences, around 40% of them singletons. The data were obtained in a study of Graves' ophthalmopathy and Graves' hyperthyroidism. Other autoimmune diseases, uncontrolled infections, pregnancy and lactation each led to patient exclusion. Isolation of PBMCs was performed using 10 ml of fresh peripheral blood.

This TCR was sampled from an adult man with Graves' ophthalmopathy. Sequenced input: peripheral blood. The chain links TRBV7-9 to TRBJ1-4, with D possibly being TRBD1 (5 bases). CDR3 DNA: TGTGCCAGCAGCTCAGGGCGCGCAAAACTGTTTTTT. Amino acid sequence: CASSSGRAKLFF.